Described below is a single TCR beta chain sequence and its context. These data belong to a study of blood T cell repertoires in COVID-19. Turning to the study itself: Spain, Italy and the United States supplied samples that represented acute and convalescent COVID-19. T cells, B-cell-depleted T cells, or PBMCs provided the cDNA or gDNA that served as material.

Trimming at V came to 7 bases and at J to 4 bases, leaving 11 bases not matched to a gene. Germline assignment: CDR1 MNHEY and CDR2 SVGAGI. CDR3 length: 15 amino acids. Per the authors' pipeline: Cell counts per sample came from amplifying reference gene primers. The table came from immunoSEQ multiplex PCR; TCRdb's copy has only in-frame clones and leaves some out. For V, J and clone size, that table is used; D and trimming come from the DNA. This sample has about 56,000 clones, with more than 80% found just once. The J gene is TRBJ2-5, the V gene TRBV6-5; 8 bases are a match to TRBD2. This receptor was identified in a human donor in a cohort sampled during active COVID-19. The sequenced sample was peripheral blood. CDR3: CASTLGGGPGETQYF. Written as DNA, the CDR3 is TGTGCCAGCACCCTCGGGGGGGGGCCCGGAGAGACCCAGTACTTC.